These 5 T cell receptor beta chains share one sample of origin, sequenced in a study of blood T cell repertoires in COVID-19. The repertoire was sequenced with immunoSEQ multiplex PCR; TCRdb's copy has only in-frame clones and lacks some. The sample has over 85,000 clones, 70% to 90% seen once. Sequenced sample: peripheral blood. The receptors here all came from a woman at least 80 years old with acute or convalescent COVID-19.

The V call is TRBV3-1 (or the pseudogene TRBV3-2), the J call TRBJ1-4; D is ambiguous. V lost 6 bases, J lost 7 bases, and 9 bases lay in between. The V gene's germline CDR1 is LGHDT and CDR2 YNNKEL (reference sequence). The CDR3 covers 12 residues. The CDR3 region is CASRFPGEKLFF. The CDR3 coding sequence is TGTGCCAGCAGGTTCCCGGGTGAAAAACTGTTTTTT.

The chain combines TRBV18 with TRBJ2-1, with unresolved D. CDR1 and CDR2 from the germline V gene are KGHSH and LQKENI. This CDR3 spans 15 amino acids. V lost 1 base, J lost 0 bases, and 7 bases lay in between. As DNA, the CDR3 is TGTGCCAGCTCACCACTAATCGGCTCCTACAATGAGCAGTTCTTC. Its translation: CASSPLIGSYNEQFF.

This chain connects TRBV3-1 (or the pseudogene TRBV3-2) to TRBJ2-1; 7 bases fit TRBD2. Germline lookup yields CDR1 LGHDT and CDR2 YNNKEL (reference sequence). V gave up 6 bases and J gave up 1 base; unmatched junction bases: 12. The CDR3 runs 17 residues. CDR3 in amino acids: CASSTSAGRLSYNEQFF. CDR3 DNA sequence: TGTGCCAGCAGTACCTCAGCGGGGCGTCTTTCCTACAATGAGCAGTTCTTC.

On this clone itself: Other DNA sequences in the sample encode the same CDR3. This chain uses TRBV18 with TRBJ1-5; TRBD1 matches at 8 bases. The CDR3 is 14 amino acids. Germline V gene sequence: CDR1 KGHSH, CDR2 LQKENI. The V and J ends lost 3 bases and 2 bases, in that order; junction bases with no gene match: 0. DNA for the CDR3: TGTGCCAGCTCACCGACAGGGGGCAATCAGCCCCAGCATTTT. This sequence encodes CASSPTGGNQPQHF.

The CDR3 loop is CSAGIAGETQYF. The CDR3 DNA reads TGCAGCGCGGGAATAGCGGGGGAGACCCAGTACTTC. This chain connects TRBV29-1 to TRBJ2-5; 8 nucleotides match TRBD2. Germline trimming cut 7 bases from V and 5 bases from J; bases unmatched to any gene: 6. CDR1 and CDR2 from the germline V gene are SQVTM and ANQGSEA. This CDR3 has 12 residues.